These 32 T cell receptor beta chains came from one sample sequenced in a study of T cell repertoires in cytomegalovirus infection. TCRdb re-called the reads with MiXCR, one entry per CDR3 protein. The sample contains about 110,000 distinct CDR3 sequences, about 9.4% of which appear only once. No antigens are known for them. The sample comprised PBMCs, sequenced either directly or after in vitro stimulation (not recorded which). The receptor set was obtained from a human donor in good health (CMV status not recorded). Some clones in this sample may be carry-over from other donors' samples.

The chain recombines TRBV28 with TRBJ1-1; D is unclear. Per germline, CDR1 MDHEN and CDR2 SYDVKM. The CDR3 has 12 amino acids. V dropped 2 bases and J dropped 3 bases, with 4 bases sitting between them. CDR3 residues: CASSLQDTEAFF. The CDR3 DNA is TGTGCCAGCAGTTTACAGGACACTGAAGCTTTCTTT. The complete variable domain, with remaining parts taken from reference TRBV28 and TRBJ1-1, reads DVKVTQSSRYLVKRTGEKVFLECVQDMDHENMFWYRQDPGLGLRLIYFSYDVKMKEKGDIPEGYSVSREKKERFSLILESASTNQTSMYLCASSLQDTEAFFGQGTRLTVV.

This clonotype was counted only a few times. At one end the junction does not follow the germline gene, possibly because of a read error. The CDR3 DNA reads TGTGCCAGCAGCTTAGACTATGGGACCGCCTACACTGAGCAGTTCTTC. This gives the protein CASSLDYGTAYTEQFF. This sequence joins TRBV11-2 and TRBJ2-1, with D perhaps being TRBD1 or TRBD2 (5 bases each). The CDR3 has 16 amino acids. From germline, CDR1 is SGHAT and CDR2 FQNNGV.

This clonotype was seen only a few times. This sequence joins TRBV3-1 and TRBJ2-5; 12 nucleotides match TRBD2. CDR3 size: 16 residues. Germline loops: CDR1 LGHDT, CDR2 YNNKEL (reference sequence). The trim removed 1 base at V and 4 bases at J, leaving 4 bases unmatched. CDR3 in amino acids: CASSQGSTSGRETQYF. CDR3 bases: TGTGCCAGCAGCCAAGGCTCGACTAGCGGGAGAGAGACCCAGTACTTC.

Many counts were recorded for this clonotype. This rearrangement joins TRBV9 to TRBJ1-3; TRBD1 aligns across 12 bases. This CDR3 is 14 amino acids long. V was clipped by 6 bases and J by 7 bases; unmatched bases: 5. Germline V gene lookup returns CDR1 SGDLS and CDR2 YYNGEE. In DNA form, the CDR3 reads TGTGCCAGCACTCCGGGACAGGGGGCGAACACCATATATTTT. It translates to CASTPGQGANTIYF. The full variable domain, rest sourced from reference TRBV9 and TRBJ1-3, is DSGVTQTPKHLITATGQRVTLRCSPRSGDLSVYWYQQSLDQGLQFLIQYYNGEERAKGNILERFSAQQFPDLHSELNLSSLELGDSALYFCASTPGQGANTIYFGEGSWLTVV.

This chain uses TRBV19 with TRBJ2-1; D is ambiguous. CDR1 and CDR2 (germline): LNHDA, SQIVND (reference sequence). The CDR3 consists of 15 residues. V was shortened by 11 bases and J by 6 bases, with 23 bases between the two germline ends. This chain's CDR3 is CALNQPPRWGNEQFF. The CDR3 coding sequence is TGTGCCCTAAACCAGCCACCAAGGTGGGGCAATGAGCAGTTCTTC.

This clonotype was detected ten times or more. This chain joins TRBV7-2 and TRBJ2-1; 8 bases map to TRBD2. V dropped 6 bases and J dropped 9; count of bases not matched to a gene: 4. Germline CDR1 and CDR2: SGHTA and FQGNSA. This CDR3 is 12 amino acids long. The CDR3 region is CASRAGGGEQFF. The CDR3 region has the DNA TGTGCCAGCAGGGCGGGGGGCGGTGAGCAGTTCTTC.

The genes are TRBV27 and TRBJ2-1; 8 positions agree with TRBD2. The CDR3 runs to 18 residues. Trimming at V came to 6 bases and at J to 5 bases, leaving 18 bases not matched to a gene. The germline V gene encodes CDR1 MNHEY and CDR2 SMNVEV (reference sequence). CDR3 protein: CASSEAGVYKGEDNEQFF. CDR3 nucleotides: TGTGCCAGCAGCGAAGCGGGAGTTTATAAAGGGGAGGACAATGAGCAGTTCTTC.

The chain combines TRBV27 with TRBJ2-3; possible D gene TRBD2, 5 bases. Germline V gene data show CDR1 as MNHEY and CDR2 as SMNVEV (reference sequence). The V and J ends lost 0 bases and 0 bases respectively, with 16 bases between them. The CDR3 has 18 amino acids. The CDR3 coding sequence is TGTGCCAGCAGTTTATCTAGGACTTCTTTTTCTAGCACAGATACGCAGTATTTT. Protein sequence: CASSLSRTSFSSTDTQYF.

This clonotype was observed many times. The CDR3 here is CASSPQGTAYEQYF. The CDR3 DNA follows: TGTGCCAGCAGCCCCCAGGGGACAGCCTACGAGCAGTACTTC. The rearrangement links TRBV7-9 to TRBJ2-7; 7 nucleotides line up with TRBD1. Trimming cost V 5 bases and J 2 bases; bases outside gene matches: 6. Looked up from germline, CDR1 is SEHNR and CDR2 is FQNEAQ (reference sequence). CDR3 length: 14 residues.

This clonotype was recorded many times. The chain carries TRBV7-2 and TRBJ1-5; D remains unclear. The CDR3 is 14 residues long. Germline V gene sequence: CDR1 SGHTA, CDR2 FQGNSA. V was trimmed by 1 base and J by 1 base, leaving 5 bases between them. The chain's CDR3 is CASSLDRSNQPQHF. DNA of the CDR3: TGTGCCAGCAGCTTAGATAGAAGCAATCAGCCCCAGCATTTT.

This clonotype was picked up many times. The DNA of the CDR3 is TGTGCCAGCAGTGCTCTCGGACAGGCCCTTTTTGGCTACACCTTC. Amino acids: CASSALGQALFGYTF. The V gene is TRBV6-2 or TRBV6-3, the J gene TRBJ1-2; 7 bases align to TRBD1. V dropped 5 bases and J dropped 7; count of bases not matched to a gene: 13. Germline loops: CDR1 MNHEY, CDR2 SVGEGT. This CDR3 region has 15 residues.

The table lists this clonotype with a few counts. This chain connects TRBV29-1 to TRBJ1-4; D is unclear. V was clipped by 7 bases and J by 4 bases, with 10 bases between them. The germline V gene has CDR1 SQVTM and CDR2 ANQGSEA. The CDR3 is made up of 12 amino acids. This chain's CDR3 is CSGLEYNEKLFF. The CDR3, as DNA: TGCAGCGGCCTTGAATATAATGAAAAACTGTTTTTT.

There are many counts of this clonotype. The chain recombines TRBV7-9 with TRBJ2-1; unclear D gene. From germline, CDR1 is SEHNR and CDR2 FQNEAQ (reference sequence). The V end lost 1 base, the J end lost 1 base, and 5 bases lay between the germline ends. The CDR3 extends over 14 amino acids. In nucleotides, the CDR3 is TGTGCCAGCAGCTTAGAATCGTCCTACAATGAGCAGTTCTTC. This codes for CASSLESSYNEQFF.

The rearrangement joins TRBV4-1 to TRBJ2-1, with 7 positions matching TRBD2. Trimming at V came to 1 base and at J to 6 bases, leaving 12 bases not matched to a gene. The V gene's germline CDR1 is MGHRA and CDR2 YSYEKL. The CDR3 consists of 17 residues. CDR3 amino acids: CASSQAPSGGGINEQFF. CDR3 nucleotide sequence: TGCGCCAGCAGCCAAGCTCCTAGCGGTGGGGGGATCAATGAGCAGTTCTTC.

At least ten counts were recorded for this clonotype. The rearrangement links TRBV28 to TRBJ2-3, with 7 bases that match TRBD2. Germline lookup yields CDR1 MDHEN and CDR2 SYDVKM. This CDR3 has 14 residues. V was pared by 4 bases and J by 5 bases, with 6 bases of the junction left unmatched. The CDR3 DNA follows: TGTGCCAGCAGTTCTAGCGGCGCGGAAGATACGCAGTATTTT. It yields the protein CASSSSGAEDTQYF.

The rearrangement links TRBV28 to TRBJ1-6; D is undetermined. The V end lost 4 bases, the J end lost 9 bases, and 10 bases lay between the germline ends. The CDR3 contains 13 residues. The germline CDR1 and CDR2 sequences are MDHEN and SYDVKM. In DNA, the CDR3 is TGTGCCAGCAGTTCCTCAACCTCTTCACCCCTCCACTTT. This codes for CASSSSTSSPLHF.

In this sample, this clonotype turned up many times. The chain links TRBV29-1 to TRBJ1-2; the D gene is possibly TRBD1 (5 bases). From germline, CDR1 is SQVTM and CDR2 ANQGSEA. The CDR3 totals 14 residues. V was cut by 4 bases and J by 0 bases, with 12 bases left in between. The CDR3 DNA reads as TGCAGCGTTGCTGACAGCAAGACTAACTATGGCTACACCTTC. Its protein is CSVADSKTNYGYTF. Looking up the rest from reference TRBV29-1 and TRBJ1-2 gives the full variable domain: SAVISQKPSRDICQRGTSLTIQCQVDSQVTMMFWYRQQPGQSLTLIATANQGSEATYESGFVIDKFPISRPNLTFSTLTVSNMSPEDSSIYLCSVADSKTNYGYTFGSGTRLTVV.

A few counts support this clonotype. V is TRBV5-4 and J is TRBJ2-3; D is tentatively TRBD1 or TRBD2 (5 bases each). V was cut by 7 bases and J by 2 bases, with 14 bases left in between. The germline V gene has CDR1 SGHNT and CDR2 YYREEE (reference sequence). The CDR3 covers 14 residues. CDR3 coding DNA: TGTGCCAGCGGCCCTGGGACCTCCACAGATACGCAGTATTTT. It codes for CASGPGTSTDTQYF.

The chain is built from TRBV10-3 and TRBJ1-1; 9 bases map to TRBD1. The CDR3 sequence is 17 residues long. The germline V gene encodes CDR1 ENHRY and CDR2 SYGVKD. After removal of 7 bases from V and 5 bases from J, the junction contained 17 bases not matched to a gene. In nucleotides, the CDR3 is TGTGCCATCACGCGACCGGGACAGGGTTTTTTTGGGACTGAAGCTTTCTTT. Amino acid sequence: CAITRPGQGFFGTEAFF.

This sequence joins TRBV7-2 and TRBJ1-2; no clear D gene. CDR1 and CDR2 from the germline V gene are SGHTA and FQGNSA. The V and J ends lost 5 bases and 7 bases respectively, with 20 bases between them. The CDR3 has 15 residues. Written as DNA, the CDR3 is TGTGCCAGCAGCCGCCGGGCCGTGGTTGAAGTTGGCTACACCTTC. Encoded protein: CASSRRAVVEVGYTF.

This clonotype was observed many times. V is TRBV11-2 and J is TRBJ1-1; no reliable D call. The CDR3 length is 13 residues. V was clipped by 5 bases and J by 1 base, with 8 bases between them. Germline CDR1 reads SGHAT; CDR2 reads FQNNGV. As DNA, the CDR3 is TGTGCCAGCAGCCCTAGTACGAACACTGAAGCTTTCTTT. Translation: CASSPSTNTEAFF. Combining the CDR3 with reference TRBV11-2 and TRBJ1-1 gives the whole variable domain EAGVAQSPRYKIIEKRQSVAFWCNPISGHATLYWYQQILGQGPKLLIQFQNNGVVDDSQLPKDRFSAERLKGVDSTLKIQPAKLEDSAVYLCASSPSTNTEAFFGQGTRLTVV.

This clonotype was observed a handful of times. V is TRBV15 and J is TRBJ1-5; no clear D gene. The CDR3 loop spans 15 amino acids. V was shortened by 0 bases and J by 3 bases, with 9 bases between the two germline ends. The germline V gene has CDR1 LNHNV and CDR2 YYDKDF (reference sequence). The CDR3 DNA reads TGTGCCACCAGCAGAGATCTTTCACCCAATCAGCCCCAGCATTTT. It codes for CATSRDLSPNQPQHF.

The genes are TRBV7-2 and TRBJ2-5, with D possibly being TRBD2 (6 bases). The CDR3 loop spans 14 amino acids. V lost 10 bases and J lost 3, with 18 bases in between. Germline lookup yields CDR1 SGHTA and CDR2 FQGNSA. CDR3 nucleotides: TGTGCCAACACTCTGACTAGAAAGGAAGAGACCCAGTACTTC. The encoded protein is CANTLTRKEETQYF.

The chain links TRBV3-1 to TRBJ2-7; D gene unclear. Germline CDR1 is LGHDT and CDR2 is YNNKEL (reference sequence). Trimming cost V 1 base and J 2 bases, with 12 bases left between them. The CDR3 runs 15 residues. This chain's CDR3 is CASSQAPNPTYEQYF. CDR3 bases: TGTGCCAGCAGCCAAGCCCCTAATCCCACCTACGAGCAGTACTTC.

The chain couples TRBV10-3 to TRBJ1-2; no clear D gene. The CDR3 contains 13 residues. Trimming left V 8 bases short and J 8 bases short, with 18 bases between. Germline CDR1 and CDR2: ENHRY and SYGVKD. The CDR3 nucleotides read TGTGCCATCCTACGCCTACTCAACGGGGGCTACACCTTC. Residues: CAILRLLNGGYTF.

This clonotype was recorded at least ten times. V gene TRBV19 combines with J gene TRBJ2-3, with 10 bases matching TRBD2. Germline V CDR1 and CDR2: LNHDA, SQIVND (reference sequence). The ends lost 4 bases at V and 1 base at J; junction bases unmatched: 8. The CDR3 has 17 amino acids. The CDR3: CASSRGTSGIGTDTQYF. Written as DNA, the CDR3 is TGTGCCAGTAGTAGAGGCACTAGCGGGATTGGCACAGATACGCAGTATTTT.

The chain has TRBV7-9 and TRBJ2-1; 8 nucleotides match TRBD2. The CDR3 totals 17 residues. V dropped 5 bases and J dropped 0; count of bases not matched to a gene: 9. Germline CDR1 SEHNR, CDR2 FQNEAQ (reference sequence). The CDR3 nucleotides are TGTGCCAGCAGCAACGGGAGGGGATGGGACTCCTACAATGAGCAGTTCTTC. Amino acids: CASSNGRGWDSYNEQFF. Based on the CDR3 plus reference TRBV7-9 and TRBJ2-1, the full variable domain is DTGVSQNPRHKITKRGQNVTFRCDPISEHNRLYWYRQTLGQGPEFLTYFQNEAQLEKSRLLSDRFSAERPKGSFSTLEIQRTEQGDSAMYLCASSNGRGWDSYNEQFFGPGTRLTVL.

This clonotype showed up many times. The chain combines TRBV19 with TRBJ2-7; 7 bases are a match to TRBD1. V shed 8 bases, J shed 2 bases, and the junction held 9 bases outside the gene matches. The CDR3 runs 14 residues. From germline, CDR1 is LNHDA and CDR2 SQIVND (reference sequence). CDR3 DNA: TGTGCCAGTTCTTTGACAGGGTCCCCCTACGAGCAGTACGTC. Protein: CASSLTGSPYEQYV.

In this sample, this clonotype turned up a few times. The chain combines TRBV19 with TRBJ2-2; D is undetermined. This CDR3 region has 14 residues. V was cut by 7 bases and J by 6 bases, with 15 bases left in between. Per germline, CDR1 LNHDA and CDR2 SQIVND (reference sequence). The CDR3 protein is CASTYLGSAGELFF. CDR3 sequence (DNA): TGTGCCAGTACTTATCTGGGATCCGCCGGGGAGCTGTTTTTT.

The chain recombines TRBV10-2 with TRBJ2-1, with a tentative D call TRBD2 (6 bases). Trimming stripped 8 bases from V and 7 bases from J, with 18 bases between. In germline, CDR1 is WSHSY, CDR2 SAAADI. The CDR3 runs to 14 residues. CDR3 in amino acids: CASYPGAGANEQFF. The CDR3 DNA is TGCGCCAGCTACCCGGGAGCCGGCGCTAATGAGCAGTTCTTC.

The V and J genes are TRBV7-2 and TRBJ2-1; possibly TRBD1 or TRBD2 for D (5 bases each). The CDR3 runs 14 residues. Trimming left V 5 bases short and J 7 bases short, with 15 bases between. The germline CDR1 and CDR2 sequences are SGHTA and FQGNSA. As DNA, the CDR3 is TGTGCCAGCAGCGTTACTAGGGGTCGGAATGAGCAGTTCTTC. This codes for CASSVTRGRNEQFF.

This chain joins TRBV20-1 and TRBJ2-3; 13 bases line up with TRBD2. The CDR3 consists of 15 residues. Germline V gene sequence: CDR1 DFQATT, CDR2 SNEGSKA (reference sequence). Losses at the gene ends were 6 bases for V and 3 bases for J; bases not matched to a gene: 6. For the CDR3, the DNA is TGCAGTGCCACCTTACTAGCGGGAGGGACAGATACGCAGTATTTT. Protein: CSATLLAGGTDTQYF.